This T cell receptor (beta chain) was documented in a study of blood T cell repertoires in COVID-19. This clone was counted a few times. Generated by immunoSEQ multiplex PCR, the TCRdb table keeps only in-frame clones and is missing some. The repertoire holds over 50,000 clones, around 88% seen once, with around 13% in the top ten. Trimming pared 6 bases from V and 6 bases from J, leaving 18 bases between. CDR1 is MNHEY and CDR2 is SVGAGI in the germline V gene. The CDR3 has 15 amino acids. V gene TRBV6-5 combines with J gene TRBJ2-1, with D possibly TRBD1 on 6 matching bases. The TCR originated in a human donor in a cohort sampled during active COVID-19. The sequenced material came from peripheral blood. The CDR3 here is CASSLRQVWRNEQFF. The CDR3 DNA sequence: TGTGCCAGCAGCCTGAGACAGGTCTGGCGCAATGAGCAGTTCTTC.